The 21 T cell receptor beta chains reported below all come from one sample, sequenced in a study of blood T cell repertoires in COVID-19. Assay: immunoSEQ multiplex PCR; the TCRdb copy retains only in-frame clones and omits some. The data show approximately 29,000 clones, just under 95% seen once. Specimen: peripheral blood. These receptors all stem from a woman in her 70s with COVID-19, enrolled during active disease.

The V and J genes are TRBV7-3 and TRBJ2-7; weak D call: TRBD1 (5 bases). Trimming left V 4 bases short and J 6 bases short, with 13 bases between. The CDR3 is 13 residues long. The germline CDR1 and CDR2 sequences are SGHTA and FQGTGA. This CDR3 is CASSSWQGSEQYF. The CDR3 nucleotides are TGTGCCAGCAGCTCATGGCAGGGATCCGAGCAGTACTTC. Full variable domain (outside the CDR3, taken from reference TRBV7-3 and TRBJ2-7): GAGVSQTPSNKVTEKGKYVELRCDPISGHTALYWYRQSLGQGPEFLIYFQGTGAADDSGLPNDRFFAVRPEGSVSTLKIQRTERGDSAVYLCASSSWQGSEQYFGPGTRLTVT.

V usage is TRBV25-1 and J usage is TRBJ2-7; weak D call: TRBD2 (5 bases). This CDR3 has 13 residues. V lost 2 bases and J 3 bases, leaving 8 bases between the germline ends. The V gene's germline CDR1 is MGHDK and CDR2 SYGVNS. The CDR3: CASSEIAHYEQYF. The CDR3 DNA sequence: TGTGCCAGCAGTGAAATAGCGCACTACGAGCAGTACTTC.

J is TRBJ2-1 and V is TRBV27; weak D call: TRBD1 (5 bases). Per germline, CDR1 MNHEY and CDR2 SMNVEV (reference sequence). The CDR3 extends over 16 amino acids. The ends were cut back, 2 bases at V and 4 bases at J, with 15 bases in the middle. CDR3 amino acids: CASSLVGQGGYNEQFF. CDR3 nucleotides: TGTGCCAGCAGTTTAGTTGGGCAGGGCGGTTACAATGAGCAGTTCTTC.

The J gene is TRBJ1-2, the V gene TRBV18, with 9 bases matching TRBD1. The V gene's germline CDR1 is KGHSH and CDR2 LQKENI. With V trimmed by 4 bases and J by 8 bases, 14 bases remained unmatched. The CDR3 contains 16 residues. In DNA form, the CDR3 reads TGTGCCAGCTCACGGGACAGGGTGGGGTCTGGCTACGGCTACACCTTC. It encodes CASSRDRVGSGYGYTF.

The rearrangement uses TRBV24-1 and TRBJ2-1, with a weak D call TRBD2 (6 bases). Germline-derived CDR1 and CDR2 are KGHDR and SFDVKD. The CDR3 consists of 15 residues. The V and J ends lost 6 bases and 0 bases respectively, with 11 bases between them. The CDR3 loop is CATSISGSSYNEQFF. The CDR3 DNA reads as TGTGCCACCAGTATTAGCGGATCCTCCTACAATGAGCAGTTCTTC.

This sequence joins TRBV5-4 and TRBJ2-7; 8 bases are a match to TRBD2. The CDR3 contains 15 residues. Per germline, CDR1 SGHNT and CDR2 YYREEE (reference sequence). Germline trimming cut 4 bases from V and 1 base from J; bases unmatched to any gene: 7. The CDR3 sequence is CASSPRGGPSYEQYF. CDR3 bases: TGTGCCAGCAGCCCTCGGGGGGGCCCTTCCTACGAGCAGTACTTC.

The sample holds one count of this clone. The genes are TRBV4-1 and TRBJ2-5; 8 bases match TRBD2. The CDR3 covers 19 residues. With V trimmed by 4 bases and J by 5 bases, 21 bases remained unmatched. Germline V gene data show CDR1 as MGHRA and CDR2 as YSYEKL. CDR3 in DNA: TGCGCCAGCAGCCCCGACCTCTTCGGGCTAGCGGGTAGGATGGAGACCCAGTACTTC. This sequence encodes CASSPDLFGLAGRMETQYF.

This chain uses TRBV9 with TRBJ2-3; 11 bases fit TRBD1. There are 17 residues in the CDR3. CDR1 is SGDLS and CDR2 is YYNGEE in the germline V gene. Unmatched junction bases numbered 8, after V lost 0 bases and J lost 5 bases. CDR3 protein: CASSVAGGTGGVDTQYF. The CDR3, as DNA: TGTGCCAGCAGCGTAGCTGGGGGGACAGGGGGAGTAGATACGCAGTATTTT.

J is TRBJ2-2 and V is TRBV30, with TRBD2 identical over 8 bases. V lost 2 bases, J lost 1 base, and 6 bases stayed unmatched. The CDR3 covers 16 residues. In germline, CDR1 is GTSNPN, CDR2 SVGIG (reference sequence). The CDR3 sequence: CAWSQSGRGNTGELFF. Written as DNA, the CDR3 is TGTGCCTGGAGTCAATCCGGGAGGGGGAACACCGGGGAGCTGTTTTTT.

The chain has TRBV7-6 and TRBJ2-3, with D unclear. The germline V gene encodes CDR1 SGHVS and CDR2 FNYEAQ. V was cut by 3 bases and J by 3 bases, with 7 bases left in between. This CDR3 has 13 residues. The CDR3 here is CASSFSRTDTQYF. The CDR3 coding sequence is TGTGCCAGCAGCTTTAGTCGGACAGATACGCAGTATTTT.

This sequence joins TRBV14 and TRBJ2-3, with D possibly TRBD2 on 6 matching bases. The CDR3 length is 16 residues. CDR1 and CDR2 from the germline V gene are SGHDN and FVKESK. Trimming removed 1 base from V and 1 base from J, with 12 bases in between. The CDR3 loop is CASSQGSGGGTDTQYF. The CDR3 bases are TGTGCCAGCAGCCAAGGAAGTGGCGGGGGCACAGATACGCAGTATTTT.

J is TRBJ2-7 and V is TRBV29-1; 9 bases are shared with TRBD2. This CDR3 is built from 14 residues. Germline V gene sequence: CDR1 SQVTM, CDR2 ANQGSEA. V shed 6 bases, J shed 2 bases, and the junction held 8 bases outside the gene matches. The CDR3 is CSVAAAGGTYEQYF. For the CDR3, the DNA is TGCAGCGTCGCAGCGGCGGGAGGGACCTACGAGCAGTACTTC.

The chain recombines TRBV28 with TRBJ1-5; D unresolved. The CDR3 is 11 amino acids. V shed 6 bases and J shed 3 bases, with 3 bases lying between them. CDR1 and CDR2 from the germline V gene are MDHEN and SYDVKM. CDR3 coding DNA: TGTGCCAGCAGCGTCAATCAGCCCCAGCATTTT. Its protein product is CASSVNQPQHF.

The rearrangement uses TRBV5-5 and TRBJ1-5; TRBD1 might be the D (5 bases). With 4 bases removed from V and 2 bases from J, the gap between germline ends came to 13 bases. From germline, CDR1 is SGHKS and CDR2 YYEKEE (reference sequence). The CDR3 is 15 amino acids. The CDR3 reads CASSTQGFGNQPQHF. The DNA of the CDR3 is TGTGCCAGCAGCACTCAGGGTTTTGGCAATCAGCCCCAGCATTTT.

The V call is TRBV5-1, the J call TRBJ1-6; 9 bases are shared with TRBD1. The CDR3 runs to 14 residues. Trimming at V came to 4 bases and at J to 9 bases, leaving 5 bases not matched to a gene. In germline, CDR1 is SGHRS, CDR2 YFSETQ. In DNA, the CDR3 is TGCGCCAGCAGCACGGGACAGGGTGGTTCACCCCTCCACTTT. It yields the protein CASSTGQGGSPLHF.

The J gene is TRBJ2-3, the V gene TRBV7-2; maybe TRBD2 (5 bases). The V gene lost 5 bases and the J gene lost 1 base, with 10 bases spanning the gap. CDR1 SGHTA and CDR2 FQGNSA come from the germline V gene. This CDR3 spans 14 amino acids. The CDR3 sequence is CASSQAVGTDTQYF. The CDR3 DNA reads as TGTGCCAGCAGCCAAGCGGTAGGCACAGATACGCAGTATTTT.

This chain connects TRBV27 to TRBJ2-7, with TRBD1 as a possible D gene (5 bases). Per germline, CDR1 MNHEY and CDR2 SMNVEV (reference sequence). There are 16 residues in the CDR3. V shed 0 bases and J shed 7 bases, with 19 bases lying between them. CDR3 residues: CASSLSGYRTSGEQYF. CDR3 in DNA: TGTGCCAGCAGTTTATCTGGTTACAGGACGTCTGGAGAGCAGTACTTC.

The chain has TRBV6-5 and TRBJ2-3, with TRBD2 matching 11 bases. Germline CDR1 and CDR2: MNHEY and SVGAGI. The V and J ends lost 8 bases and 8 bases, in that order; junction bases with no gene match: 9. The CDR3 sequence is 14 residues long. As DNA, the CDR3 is TGTGCCAGCCTGGGACTAGCGGTCCAAGGTACGCAGTATTTT. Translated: CASLGLAVQGTQYF.

CDR3 residues: CASSRQSSYNEQFF. The DNA of the CDR3 is TGTGCCAGCAGCCGACAGAGCTCCTACAATGAGCAGTTCTTC. The chain joins TRBV5-4 to TRBJ2-1; D perhaps matches TRBD1 (5 bases). Germline V gene lookup returns CDR1 SGHNT and CDR2 YYREEE (reference sequence). The CDR3 has 14 residues. Trimming stripped 4 bases from V and 0 bases from J, with 8 bases between. Drawing the rest from reference TRBV5-4 and TRBJ2-1, the complete variable domain is ETGVTQSPTHLIKTRGQQVTLRCSSQSGHNTVSWYQQALGQGPQFIFQYYREEENGRGNFPPRFSGLQFPNYSSELNVNALELDDSALYLCASSRQSSYNEQFFGPGTRLTVL.

The CDR3 nucleotides are TGCAGCGCTTGGACAGGGGGCGCAGGATCCGCTGGCTACACCTTC. This encodes CSAWTGGAGSAGYTF. The chain recombines TRBV29-1 with TRBJ1-2, with TRBD1 matching over 11 bases. V gave up 7 bases and J gave up 7 bases; unmatched junction bases: 14. The CDR3 extends over 15 amino acids. Germline-derived CDR1 and CDR2 are SQVTM and ANQGSEA. Full variable domain (missing parts from reference TRBV29-1 and TRBJ1-2): SAVISQKPSRDICQRGTSLTIQCQVDSQVTMMFWYRQQPGQSLTLIATANQGSEATYESGFVIDKFPISRPNLTFSTLTVSNMSPEDSSIYLCSAWTGGAGSAGYTFGSGTRLTVV.

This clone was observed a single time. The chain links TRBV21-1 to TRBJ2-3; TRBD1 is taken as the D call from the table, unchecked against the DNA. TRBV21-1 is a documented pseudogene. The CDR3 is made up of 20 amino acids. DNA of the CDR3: TGTGCCAGCAGCAAAGTCAGGACAGGGCCGGCCCCTAATTGCACAGATACGCAGTATTTT. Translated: CASSKVRTGPAPNCTDTQYF.